This entry is about one TCR beta chain. Primers: 60 V beta forward and 13 J beta reverse. Produced via immunoSEQ multiplex PCR; TCRdb's table is partial and in-frame only. Here the sample spans 93,000 or so clones, about 80% being singletons. These data originate in a study of glioma-infiltrating T cells after dendritic cell vaccination. The CDR3 runs 13 residues. The V gene lost 5 bases and the J gene lost 2 bases, with 7 bases spanning the gap. Germline CDR1 SEHNR, CDR2 FQNEAQ (reference sequence). V usage is TRBV7-9 and J usage is TRBJ1-5; no definite D call. This clonotype was sampled from a human donor with glioblastoma. The specimen was blood, collected before dendritic cell vaccination. Here the CDR3 DNA reads TGTGCCAGCAGCCACGGGGGCAATCAGCCCCAGCATTTT. This gives the protein CASSHGGNQPQHF.